This T cell receptor (beta chain) was profiled in a study of cytomegalovirus exposure and HLA in healthy donors. A multiplex PCR was run with 60 Vbeta primers and 13 Jbeta primers. Original processing notes: Roughly 11 million of the about 80 million unique TCR beta chains counted in a later analysis were shared. Sequencing used immunoSEQ multiplex PCR; TCRdb keeps in-frame clones, though not all of them. The V and J calls and the clone size are those of that table, but D and trimming were determined from the DNA. The sample consists of 90,000 to 110,000 clones, 60% to 80% of them appearing once. This receptor was identified in a man aged 30 to 39 in good health and CMV-seronegative. Material: PBMCs.

The CDR3 DNA reads TGTGCCAGCAGTGCCGGGCAGGGCCACGAAAAACTGTTTTTT. Protein product: CASSAGQGHEKLFF. V is TRBV2 and J is TRBJ1-4; a weak D match, TRBD1 (5 bases). This CDR3 comprises 14 residues. With 4 bases removed from V and 8 bases from J, the gap between germline ends came to 14 bases. Germline-derived CDR1 and CDR2 are SNHLY and FYNNEI.